One sample yielded the 18 T cell receptor beta chains listed below, sequenced in a study of beta chain features in type 1 diabetes listed by TCRdb under 2018. The library was prepared using the immunoSEQ multiplex PCR assay. The entire amount of isolated RNA was reverse transcribed using the High Capacity cDNA Reverse Transcription Kit, so the sequenced TCRB transcripts were expressed ones. This is the immuneACCESS table as TCRdb keeps it, with only in-frame sequences that have V and J called. A part of the clones is gone; compared with another copy, unresolved V genes explain less than half, and the rest is unexplained. The sample table contains hundreds of thousands of clones; only one count was recorded for about 14% of them. About 0.097% of the sample lies in the top ten. The sequenced sample was naive CD4+ T cells from blood. Explained via the paper, the cell subset or site label denotes: true naive CD4+ T cells. Receptors originate from a man aged 18 to 35 in good health.

A few counts support this clone. The genes are TRBV13 and TRBJ2-7, with D tentatively TRBD2 (6 bases). Germline CDR1 PRHDT, CDR2 FYEKMQ (reference sequence). This CDR3 contains 12 residues. V was shortened by 6 bases and J by 5 bases, with 11 bases between the two germline ends. The DNA for the CDR3 is TGTGCCAGCAGGTCCCGGGGGAACGAGCAGTACTTC. Translation gives CASRSRGNEQYF.

The CDR3 coding sequence is TGCGCCAGCAGCTTGTCAGGGCAGGGGATAGCAGATACGCAGTATTTT. It translates to CASSLSGQGIADTQYF. The V and J genes are TRBV5-1 and TRBJ2-3; perhaps TRBD1 as D (6 bases). V was pared by 1 base and J by 4 bases, with 16 bases between. CDR1 is SGHRS and CDR2 is YFSETQ in the germline V gene. This CDR3 contains 16 residues.

A few counts support this clone. V usage is TRBV7-3 and J usage is TRBJ2-7, with D possibly TRBD2 on 5 matching bases. V was shortened by 5 bases and J by 5 bases, with 13 bases between the two germline ends. The CDR3 covers 13 residues. Germline V gene sequence: CDR1 SGHTA, CDR2 FQGTGA. CDR3 loop: CASSPRPGNEQYF. In DNA, the CDR3 is TGTGCCAGCAGCCCCCGACCCGGGAACGAGCAGTACTTC.

Only a few counts were recorded for this clone. The chain is built from TRBV29-1 and TRBJ2-1; a weak D match, TRBD2 (7 bases). The germline V gene has CDR1 SQVTM and CDR2 ANQGSEA. CDR3 length equals 12 residues. Trimming stripped 7 bases from V and 6 bases from J, with 13 bases between. CDR3 amino acids: CSAQRGGNEQFF. CDR3 bases: TGCAGCGCCCAGAGGGGGGGCAATGAGCAGTTCTTC.

CDR3 residues: CASSLWVLGVGISYEQYF. CDR3 in DNA: TGTGCCAGCAGTTTATGGGTCTTGGGAGTCGGGATTTCCTACGAGCAGTACTTC. This chain joins TRBV28 and TRBJ2-7; the D gene is possibly TRBD2 (5 bases). The CDR3 sequence is 18 residues long. From germline, CDR1 is MDHEN and CDR2 SYDVKM. The V end was cut by 0 bases, the J end by 1 base, with 19 bases between.

This sequence joins TRBV28 and TRBJ1-5; 9 bases align to TRBD1. Trimming took 6 bases from V and 5 from J; bases not matched to a gene: 14. CDR3 length equals 17 residues. Germline lookup yields CDR1 MDHEN and CDR2 SYDVKM. CDR3 in amino acids: CASSPTIWTGEDQPQHF. For the CDR3, the DNA is TGTGCCAGCAGCCCAACTATCTGGACAGGGGAGGATCAGCCCCAGCATTTT.

In nucleotides, the CDR3 is TGCGCCAGCAGACCCCATCATCGTTACGAGCAGTACTTC. Translating gives CASRPHHRYEQYF. The rearrangement uses TRBV23-1 and TRBJ2-7, with D unclear. TRBV23-1 is marked as an open reading frame, function uncertain. The CDR3 covers 13 residues. Trimming pared 6 bases from V and 4 bases from J, leaving 13 bases between.

The rearrangement links TRBV10-3 to TRBJ1-5; D gene uncertain. V lost 0 bases, J lost 5 bases, and 11 bases lay in between. Germline values: CDR1 ENHRY, CDR2 SYGVKD. The CDR3 spans 15 residues. CDR3 sequence: CAISESLAGDQPQHF. The CDR3, as DNA: TGTGCCATCAGTGAGTCGCTGGCAGGAGATCAGCCCCAGCATTTT.

This clone came up a few times. This chain links TRBV10-3 with TRBJ2-1; D unresolved. V lost 4 bases and J lost 3, with 7 bases in between. The CDR3 length is 13 residues. Germline CDR1 ENHRY, CDR2 SYGVKD. The CDR3 DNA reads as TGTGCCATCAGTGCCCCGGGCTACAATGAGCAGTTCTTC. Encoded protein: CAISAPGYNEQFF.

The V call is TRBV2, the J call TRBJ2-3; tentative D call: TRBD1 (5 bases). The ends were cut back, 5 bases at V and 5 bases at J, with 8 bases in the middle. The CDR3 consists of 12 residues. Germline V gene lookup returns CDR1 SNHLY and CDR2 FYNNEI. The CDR3 DNA reads TGTGCCAGCAGTCCACAGGTAGATACGCAGTATTTT. Protein sequence: CASSPQVDTQYF.

V gene TRBV2 combines with J gene TRBJ2-1; tentatively, D is TRBD2 (5 bases). Germline V gene data show CDR1 as SNHLY and CDR2 as FYNNEI. The CDR3 has 17 amino acids. V was shortened by 6 bases and J by 0 bases, with 18 bases between the two germline ends. The CDR3 nucleotides are TGTGCCAGCAGGGGAGAGGGAAAGGCTCGCTCCTACAATGAGCAGTTCTTC. Translated: CASRGEGKARSYNEQFF.

Comment on this clone: A read error may account for a junction end that differs from germline. The chain employs TRBV2 and TRBJ2-1, with TRBD1 identical over 9 bases. Germline CDR1 SNHLY, CDR2 FYNNEI. This CDR3 has 11 residues. The CDR3, as DNA: TGTGCCAGCAGGCCCGGGACAGGGTTAGTCTTC. This translates into CASRPGTGLVF.

This chain uses TRBV7-2 with TRBJ1-2, with a possible D match to TRBD1 (6 bases). The germline V gene has CDR1 SGHTA and CDR2 FQGNSA. V was cut by 4 bases and J by 7 bases, with 13 bases left in between. The CDR3 contains 13 residues. The CDR3 bases are TGTGCCAGCAGCTCCTACAGGGTCTCTGGCTACACCTTC. Translated, it gives CASSSYRVSGYTF.

The count of this clone is one. The genes are TRBV6-1 and TRBJ1-5; 9 bases map to TRBD1. This CDR3 has 13 residues. Looked up from germline, CDR1 is MNHNS and CDR2 is SASEGT. Trimming took 6 bases from V and 6 from J; bases not matched to a gene: 3. CDR3 residues: CASRDRGPQPQHF. The CDR3 DNA sequence: TGTGCCAGCAGGGACAGGGGCCCTCAGCCCCAGCATTTT.

The chain joins TRBV29-1 to TRBJ2-5, with 8 bases lining up with TRBD1. There are 14 residues in the CDR3. The ends lost 1 base at V and 5 bases at J; junction bases unmatched: 6. Germline V lookup: CDR1 SQVTM, CDR2 ANQGSEA. The chain's CDR3 is CSVEVLRDRETQYF. The CDR3 DNA reads TGCAGCGTTGAAGTACTTCGGGACAGGGAGACCCAGTACTTC.

Only a few counts were recorded for this clone. The CDR3, as DNA: TGTGCCAGTACTCCTATCGCCGGGGTCTCCTACGAGCAGTACTTC. Encoded protein: CASTPIAGVSYEQYF. The V gene is TRBV19, the J gene TRBJ2-7; TRBD2 might be the D (5 bases). The CDR3 spans 15 residues. The germline V and J ends were trimmed by 7 bases and 0 bases, with 16 bases remaining between them. From germline, CDR1 is LNHDA and CDR2 SQIVND (reference sequence).

This sequence joins TRBV7-9 and TRBJ2-5; no firm D call. V dropped 8 bases and J dropped 2 bases, with 9 bases sitting between them. This CDR3 contains 12 residues. CDR1 and CDR2 (germline): SEHNR, FQNEAQ (reference sequence). CDR3 sequence (DNA): TGTGCCAGCCGGAGACCACAAGAGACCCAGTACTTC. Its protein is CASRRPQETQYF.

V usage is TRBV7-9 and J usage is TRBJ1-2; D is uncertain. Per germline, CDR1 SEHNR and CDR2 FQNEAQ (reference sequence). V shed 5 bases and J shed 8 bases, with 15 bases lying between them. The CDR3 has 13 residues. The CDR3 reads CASSPGPSPGYTF. CDR3 bases: TGTGCCAGCAGCCCCGGACCCAGTCCGGGCTACACCTTC.